A selection of T cell receptor beta chains follows, all from one sample in a study of cytomegalovirus exposure and HLA in healthy donors. Using immunoSEQ multiplex PCR, the repertoire was profiled, and TCRdb retains in-frame clones only, with some absent. The sample carries 70,000 or so clones, around 94% recorded once. The source material was PBMCs. Receptors originate from a man aged 18 to 30 in good health and CMV-seropositive. The CDR3 runs from the conserved cysteine through the conserved F or W. Each record gives: clone size, CDR3 length, D gene, V gene, J gene, CDR3 DNA, CDR3 protein. The D gene is left open where the match is weak. Expanded clones get a size class; other rows say once, few or many, or leave the size out.

.	16	TRBD1	TRBV29-1	TRBJ2-6	TGCAGCGTTTTGGGACAGCGGCCCTCTGGGGCCAACGTCCTGACTTTC	CSVLGQRPSGANVLTF
.	15	.	TRBV7-8	TRBJ2-7	TGTGCCAGCAGCTCTCGGGGGGGACAGGGTCACGAGCAGTACTTC	CASSSRGGQGHEQYF
.	15	TRBD1	TRBV15	TRBJ1-5	TGTGCCACCAGCAGAGATCCCACAGGGGGTCAGCCCCAGCATTTT	CATSRDPTGGQPQHF
.	15	.	TRBV18	TRBJ2-5	TGTGCCAGCTCACCGTATAGCGCGGTCCTGGAGACCCAGTACTTC	CASSPYSAVLETQYF
few	14	.	TRBV19	TRBJ2-3	TGTGCCAGTGGAAGTAGCGGATACACAGATACGCAGTATTTT	CASGSSGYTDTQYF
.	15	TRBD1	TRBV5-4	TRBJ1-1	TGTGCCAGCAGCCAGCCGGACAGGCCATACACTGAAGCTTTCTTT	CASSQPDRPYTEAFF
.	17	.	TRBV28	TRBJ1-5	TGTGCCAGCAGTTTAGACCCTCCGGGGGTTGGCAATCAGCCCCAGCATTTT	CASSLDPPGVGNQPQHF
.	12	.	TRBV9	TRBJ1-5	TGTGCGTCGGGGGGCCCAAATCAGCCCCAGCATTTT	CASGGPNQPQHF
.	16	TRBD2	TRBV5-1	TRBJ2-3	TGCGCCAGCAGCGACCCGTCGCGGGAGCCCGTTAGGGCGCAGTATTTT	CASSDPSREPVRAQYF
.	13	TRBD2	TRBV6-6	TRBJ2-7	TGTGCCAGCACGGCGGGAGTCAGCTACGAGCAGTACTTC	CASTAGVSYEQYF
.	15	TRBD2	TRBV11-2	TRBJ2-5	TGTGCCAGCAACGGACTAGCGGGAGTAAAAGAGACCCAGTACTTC	CASNGLAGVKETQYF
.	15	TRBD2	TRBV6-1	TRBJ2-1	TGTGCCAGCTACCAAGGGACTAGCGGGTGGGGTGAGCAGTTCTTC	CASYQGTSGWGEQFF
.	14	TRBD2	TRBV30	TRBJ2-1	TGTGCCTGGAATTCTGGGACTAGCGTCGATGAGCAGTTCTTC	CAWNSGTSVDEQFF
.	21	TRBD1	TRBV14	TRBJ2-7	TGTGCCAGCAGCCCCCTTGGGGACAGGGGGATAGGGGGCGGGAGACGACGCGAGCAGTACTTC	CASSPLGDRGIGGGRRREQYF
.	15	.	TRBV5-5	TRBJ1-1	TGTGCCAGCAGCTTGATTGGGGGGTGGAACACTGAAGCTTTCTTT	CASSLIGGWNTEAFF
.	17	.	TRBV28	TRBJ2-6	TGTGCCAGCAGTTTGGGGGGACTGACCTCTGGGGCCAACGTCCTGACTTTC	CASSLGGLTSGANVLTF
.	15	.	TRBV4-1	TRBJ1-5	TGCGCCAGCAGCCGAGACGACAGGAGCAATCAGCCCCAGCATTTT	CASSRDDRSNQPQHF
.	18	TRBD1	TRBV10-3	TRBJ2-2	TGTGCCATCAGTGAGTCGAGGGACAGGGAAATAGACACCGGGGAGCTGTTTTTT	CAISESRDREIDTGELFF
.	16	TRBD1	TRBV15	TRBJ1-4	TGTGCCACCAGCAGAGATTATGGGACAGTGAATGAAAAACTGTTTTTT	CATSRDYGTVNEKLFF
.	14	.	TRBV18	TRBJ2-1	TGTGCCAGCTCACCGGGAGAACTTCAGTATGAGCAGTTCTTC	CASSPGELQYEQFF
.	16	TRBD2	TRBV30	TRBJ2-5	TGTGCCTGGAGGGAACTAGCGGGAAAGAAAGGAGAGACCCAGTACTTC	CAWRELAGKKGETQYF
.	14	TRBD1	TRBV5-8	TRBJ1-2	TGTGCCAGCAGCCTTCGACAGGGGGCTGGTGGCTACACCTTC	CASSLRQGAGGYTF
.	16	TRBD2	TRBV5-1	TRBJ2-7	TGCGCCAGCAGCGAGGGGACTAGCGGGAGGGCCGCCGAGCAGTACTTC	CASSEGTSGRAAEQYF
.	16	.	TRBV18	TRBJ2-1	TGTGCCAGCTCACCCGAGGACAGTCTCCCAAGGAATGAGCAGTTCTTC	CASSPEDSLPRNEQFF
.	15	.	TRBV30	TRBJ1-5	TGTGCCTGGAGTGTTGGGCAGGGTTACAATCAGCCCCAGCATTTT	CAWSVGQGYNQPQHF
.	15	.	TRBV6-5	TRBJ2-6	TGTGCCAGCAGTTGGAGGACGCGGGGGGCCAACGTCCTGACTTTC	CASSWRTRGANVLTF
.	16	TRBD2	TRBV28	TRBJ2-4	TGTGCCAGCAGCCCACCAAGCGGGAGGGCGAAAAACATTCAGTACTTC	CASSPPSGRAKNIQYF
.	13	.	TRBV29-1	TRBJ2-7	TGCAGCGTTGCTACAGAGGACAAGTGCGAGCAGTACTTC	CSVATEDKCEQYF
.	12	.	TRBV10-3	TRBJ1-1	TGTGCCATCAGTGATCGGGGGGCGCGGGCTTTCTTT	CAISDRGARAFF
.	12	.	TRBV27	TRBJ1-5	TGTGCCAGCAGTTCAGGGTTTCAGCCCCAGCATTTT	CASSSGFQPQHF
.	16	.	TRBV28	TRBJ1-5	TGTGCCAGCAGTTTAGGTTCGGGGTATAGCAATCAGCCCCAGCATTTT	CASSLGSGYSNQPQHF
.	11	.	TRBV20-1	TRBJ1-2	TGCAGTGGTCTGAGGGAGTCCTTCTACACCTTC	CSGLRESFYTF
.	14	.	TRBV5-1	TRBJ2-2	TGCGCCACCGCACAGGGTACGAACACCGGGGAGCTGTTTTTT	CATAQGTNTGELFF
.	18	TRBD2	TRBV9	TRBJ2-1	TGTGCCAGCAGCGTAGGTCTCGGGACTAGTATTGTCTACAATGAGCAGTTCTTC	CASSVGLGTSIVYNEQFF
.	11	.	TRBV20-1	TRBJ2-7	TGCAGTGCGGGGGCGTCCTACGAGCAGTACTTC	CSAGASYEQYF
.	15	.	TRBV7-9	TRBJ2-3	TGTGCCAGCAGCTTAAGCCAGGGCAGCACAGATACGCAGTATTTT	CASSLSQGSTDTQYF
.	14	.	TRBV5-6	TRBJ2-2	TGTGCCAGCAGCTTGGGAGCGAACACCGGGGAGCTGTTTTTT	CASSLGANTGELFF
.	13	.	TRBV6-6	TRBJ2-7	TGTGCCAGCAGCTCCAGCGGGTTTACCGAGCAGTACTTC	CASSSSGFTEQYF
.	15	TRBD2	TRBV7-9	TRBJ2-3	TGTGCCAGCAGCTCACCAGGGAGGGCCACCCATACGCAGTATTTT	CASSSPGRATHTQYF
.	15	.	TRBV28	TRBJ1-5	TGTGCCAGCAGTTTTAGTCACAGATCCCGTCAGCCCCAGCATTTT	CASSFSHRSRQPQHF
.	15	.	TRBV5-1	TRBJ2-7	TGCGCCAGCAGCCCGGACAGCGAAGGACCCTACGAGCAGTACTTC	CASSPDSEGPYEQYF
.	15	.	TRBV6-5	TRBJ2-2	TGTGCCAGCAGGCAACAGGGTACGAACACCGGGGAGCTGTTTTTT	CASRQQGTNTGELFF
.	14	TRBD1	TRBV11-1	TRBJ2-3	TGTGCCAGCAGCGCCGACAGGGTCACAGATACGCAGTATTTT	CASSADRVTDTQYF
.	12	.	TRBV2	TRBJ2-7	TGTGCCAGCAATCGAGAGCAGGTCGAGCAGTACTTC	CASNREQVEQYF
.	13	.	TRBV6-1	TRBJ2-2	TGTGCCGGGGCGGGAACGAACACCGGGGAGCTGTTTTTT	CAGAGTNTGELFF
.	20	TRBD1	TRBV7-3	TRBJ1-3	TGTGCCAGCAGCTCCGAGAAGGGGACAGGCGGCCTCTTCTCTGGAAACACCATATATTTT	CASSSEKGTGGLFSGNTIYF
once	17	.	TRBV19	TRBJ2-2	TGTGCCACCGCATTCGACTTAACAGGGTGGGGATCCGGGGAGCTGTTTTTT	CATAFDLTGWGSGELFF
.	16	TRBD1	TRBV6-5	TRBJ2-3	TGTGCCAGCAGTTACTATTCACAGGGGTTGGCAGATACGCAGTATTTT	CASSYYSQGLADTQYF
once	14	.	TRBV28	TRBJ1-2	TGTGCCAGCAGTACGGCGACAGGAAACTATGGCTACACCTTC	CASSTATGNYGYTF
.	17	.	TRBV21-1	TRBJ2-1	TGTGCCAGCAGCAAAGTAGGGGCAGGACCTTCGTACAATGAGCAGTTCTTC	CASSKVGAGPSYNEQFF
.	14	.	TRBV30	TRBJ1-4	TGTGCCTGGGCCAAACAGCTACTGAATGAAAAACTGTTTTTT	CAWAKQLLNEKLFF
.	13	.	TRBV28	TRBJ2-7	TGTGCCAGCACGAGCGGAGACTCCTACGAGCAGTACTTC	CASTSGDSYEQYF
.	11	.	TRBV20-1	TRBJ1-2	TGCAGTGCCAGGGTCCTGCGAGGCTACACCTTC	CSARVLRGYTF